What follows are 26 T cell receptor beta chains derived from one specimen sequenced in a study of cytomegalovirus exposure and HLA in healthy donors. PCR employed 60 Vbeta and 13 Jbeta primers. TCRdb keeps only in-frame clones here, not all; method: immunoSEQ multiplex PCR. The table lists approximately 200,000 clones, 60% to 80% of them singletons. Input material: PBMCs. These receptors were obtained from a man younger than 35 in good health and CMV-seronegative.

This chain links TRBV7-2 with TRBJ2-5; 12 nucleotides match TRBD2. CDR3 length: 15 residues. Germline assignment: CDR1 SGHTA and CDR2 FQGNSA. The J segment lost 5 bases and the V segment lost 7 bases, leaving 8 bases of the junction unmatched. The CDR3 is CASTFLAGGRETQYF. CDR3 nucleotides: TGTGCCAGCACCTTCCTAGCGGGGGGGCGGGAGACCCAGTACTTC.

The chain joins TRBV4-3 to TRBJ2-1; 9 bases are a match to TRBD1. V lost 4 bases and J lost 8; bases outside the gene matches: 6. This CDR3 is 14 amino acids long. Germline assignment: CDR1 LGHNA and CDR2 YSLEER. CDR3 sequence reads: CASSPPGQGYEQFF. For the CDR3, the DNA is TGCGCCAGCAGCCCCCCGGGACAGGGCTATGAGCAGTTCTTC.

This clone has only a few counts. The J gene is TRBJ1-1, the V gene TRBV7-9; D call uncertain. V lost 5 bases and J lost 3, with 7 bases in between. Germline V gene sequence: CDR1 SEHNR, CDR2 FQNEAQ (reference sequence). This CDR3 comprises 12 residues. CDR3 loop: CASSRRDTEAFF. The CDR3 DNA reads TGTGCCAGCAGCCGCCGAGACACTGAAGCTTTCTTT.

The rearrangement links TRBV30 to TRBJ1-1, with D perhaps TRBD1 (5 bases). The CDR3 is 13 amino acids. CDR1 and CDR2 from the germline V gene are GTSNPN and SVGIG (reference sequence). V lost 4 bases to trimming and J lost 1 base, with 10 bases between them. In DNA form, the CDR3 reads TGTGCCTGGACGATTACAGGGAACACTGAAGCTTTCTTT. Translated, it gives CAWTITGNTEAFF.

V is TRBV19 and J is TRBJ2-7; 8 positions match TRBD1. The CDR3 has 17 residues. The V gene's germline CDR1 is LNHDA and CDR2 SQIVND (reference sequence). The trim removed 5 bases at V and 5 bases at J, leaving 17 bases unmatched. The CDR3 DNA follows: TGTGCCAGTAGTTCGCTTTACGACAGGGGCTCCCTTCACGAGCAGTACTTC. Protein: CASSSLYDRGSLHEQYF.

The rearrangement links TRBV6-6 to TRBJ1-2, with D unclear. V dropped 0 bases and J dropped 1 base, with 12 bases sitting between them. The CDR3 has 16 residues. Germline V gene lookup returns CDR1 MNHNY and CDR2 SVGAGI (reference sequence). The CDR3 sequence is CASSYSATTINYGYTF. As DNA, the CDR3 is TGTGCCAGCAGTTACTCGGCTACGACAATTAACTATGGCTACACCTTC.

This sequence joins TRBV19 and TRBJ1-2; TRBD1 matches 11 bases. The junction had 9 bases not matched to a gene; V was cut back by 6 bases and J by 6 bases. This CDR3 is built from 15 residues. The germline gives CDR1 LNHDA, CDR2 SQIVND (reference sequence). The CDR3 bases are TGTGCCAGTAGCTCCCCCGGACAGGGGGCCGATGGCTACACCTTC. As protein: CASSSPGQGADGYTF.

CDR3 sequence (DNA): TGTGCCAGCAAACCTCCGGGCGGACAGGGAGGATCACCCCTCCACTTT. Translated: CASKPPGGQGGSPLHF. The gene calls are TRBV7-9 and TRBJ1-6, with TRBD1 identical over 8 bases. V was pared by 7 bases and J by 10 bases, with 15 bases of the junction left unmatched. Germline V gene lookup returns CDR1 SEHNR and CDR2 FQNEAQ (reference sequence). The CDR3 extends over 16 amino acids.

This clone was counted between two and nine times. V is TRBV19 and J is TRBJ1-4; the match to TRBD1 covers 7 bases. The CDR3 is 12 residues long. Germline-derived CDR1 and CDR2 are LNHDA and SQIVND (reference sequence). Germline trimming cut 10 bases from V and 2 bases from J; bases unmatched to any gene: 1. CDR3 bases: TGTGCCACGGGACAGACTAATGAAAAACTGTTTTTT. This translates into CATGQTNEKLFF.

V is TRBV14 and J is TRBJ2-5; 7 bases agree with TRBD2. Germline CDR1 reads SGHDN; CDR2 reads FVKESK. This CDR3 is 14 amino acids long. The V and J ends lost 4 bases and 4 bases, in that order; junction bases with no gene match: 6. For the CDR3, the DNA is TGTGCCAGCAGCCCCTTAGGCGGGGGAGAGACCCAGTACTTC. Translated, it gives CASSPLGGGETQYF.

This clone has just a few counts. The rearrangement links TRBV25-1 to TRBJ1-1, with 7 bases identical to TRBD1. V dropped 2 bases and J dropped 3; count of bases not matched to a gene: 12. The CDR3 runs 17 residues. Germline loops: CDR1 MGHDK, CDR2 SYGVNS. The CDR3 DNA follows: TGTGCCAGCAGTGAAGGGCCCACAGGGGATCTTCACACTGAAGCTTTCTTT. Its translation: CASSEGPTGDLHTEAFF.

V and J are TRBV5-6 and TRBJ2-7; 7 bases agree with TRBD2. This CDR3 is built from 16 residues. J gave up 0 bases and V 3 bases, and 9 bases lay outside the gene matches. Looked up from germline, CDR1 is SGHDT and CDR2 is YYEEEE. The CDR3 nucleotides are TGTGCCAGCAGCTGGGGGGGGACGGCGAGCTCCTACGAGCAGTACTTC. It encodes CASSWGGTASSYEQYF.

The J gene is TRBJ2-5, the V gene TRBV2, with D possibly TRBD2 on 5 matching bases. CDR1 is SNHLY, CDR2 FYNNEI, per germline. This CDR3 comprises 12 residues. The V end lost 1 base, the J end lost 12 bases, and 12 bases lay between the germline ends. As DNA, the CDR3 is TGTGCCAGCAGTGAAGGGGGAGACCTTGAGTACTTC. Translation gives CASSEGGDLEYF. The complete variable domain, with remaining parts taken from reference TRBV2 and TRBJ2-5, reads EPEVTQTPSHQVTQMGQEVILRCVPISNHLYFYWYRQILGQKVEFLVSFYNNEISEKSEIFDDQFSVERPDGSNFTLKIRSTKLEDSAMYFCASSEGGDLEYFGPGTRLLVL.

The chain's CDR3 is CASSPAVGGGLEQYF. The CDR3 DNA is TGCGCCAGCAGCCCCGCGGTCGGGGGAGGGCTCGAGCAGTACTTC. The gene calls are TRBV4-3 and TRBJ2-7; 7 bases are a match to TRBD2. Germline assignment: CDR1 LGHNA and CDR2 YSLEER. Unmatched junction bases numbered 12, after V lost 4 bases and J lost 6 bases. The CDR3 spans 15 residues.

The chain carries TRBV29-1 and TRBJ1-2; 10 nucleotides align to TRBD1. The CDR3 contains 13 residues. Germline CDR1 is SQVTM and CDR2 is ANQGSEA. With 6 bases clipped from V and 2 bases from J, the junction kept 3 bases outside the gene matches. Here the CDR3 DNA reads TGCAGCGTAGAGGACAGGGGGAACTATGGCTACACCTTC. This sequence encodes CSVEDRGNYGYTF. The whole variable domain, remainder taken from reference TRBV29-1 and TRBJ1-2, is SAVISQKPSRDICQRGTSLTIQCQVDSQVTMMFWYRQQPGQSLTLIATANQGSEATYESGFVIDKFPISRPNLTFSTLTVSNMSPEDSSIYLCSVEDRGNYGYTFGSGTRLTVV.

The chain links TRBV7-2 to TRBJ1-4, with 7 bases that match TRBD1. Germline trimming cut 5 bases from V and 8 bases from J; bases unmatched to any gene: 8. Per germline, CDR1 SGHTA and CDR2 FQGNSA. The CDR3 is made up of 14 amino acids. The CDR3 DNA sequence: TGTGCCAGCAGCCCGACAGGGTATCGGGAAAAACTGTTTTTT. It codes for CASSPTGYREKLFF.

V and J are TRBV7-8 and TRBJ1-6; TRBD1 matches at 8 bases. J was trimmed by 7 bases and V by 1 base; bases with no gene match: 0. Looked up from germline, CDR1 is SGHVS and CDR2 is FQNEAQ. The length of the CDR3 is 14 residues. The CDR3 DNA sequence: TGTGCCAGCAGCTTAGGGACAGGGAATTCACCCCTCCACTTT. It codes for CASSLGTGNSPLHF.

This rearrangement joins TRBV5-4 to TRBJ2-2; weak D call: TRBD1 (6 bases). Trimming left V 3 bases short and J 1 base short, with 13 bases between. This CDR3 is 16 amino acids long. Germline loops: CDR1 SGHNT, CDR2 YYREEE (reference sequence). The CDR3 reads CASSSNPTGNTGELFF. The DNA of the CDR3 is TGTGCCAGCAGCTCTAACCCGACAGGGAACACCGGGGAGCTGTTTTTT.

The gene calls are TRBV4-2 and TRBJ2-5; 10 bases agree with TRBD2. V shed 0 bases, J shed 2 bases, and the junction held 6 bases outside the gene matches. The CDR3 is 17 amino acids. Germline CDR1 LGHNA, CDR2 YNFKEQ. The chain's CDR3 is CASSQEGAGGSQETQYF. CDR3 in DNA: TGTGCCAGCAGCCAAGAGGGAGCGGGGGGGTCTCAAGAGACCCAGTACTTC.

V and J are TRBV7-9 and TRBJ2-5; 9 nucleotides align to TRBD1. The V gene end was trimmed by 4 bases and the J gene end by 5 bases; junction bases not matched to a gene: 5. There are 14 residues in the CDR3. Germline V gene lookup returns CDR1 SEHNR and CDR2 FQNEAQ (reference sequence). The DNA of the CDR3 is TGTGCCAGCAGCTCGGGACAGGGCGGTGAGACCCAGTACTTC. Amino acids: CASSSGQGGETQYF.

This rearrangement joins TRBV28 to TRBJ1-4; D is unresolved. Germline CDR1 reads MDHEN; CDR2 reads SYDVKM. This CDR3 is built from 15 residues. Trimming took 5 bases from V and 4 from J, leaving 14 bases between them. CDR3 loop: CASSPHENGNEKLFF. CDR3 coding DNA: TGTGCCAGCAGTCCCCATGAGAACGGTAATGAAAAACTGTTTTTT. Drawing the rest from reference TRBV28 and TRBJ1-4, the complete variable domain is DVKVTQSSRYLVKRTGEKVFLECVQDMDHENMFWYRQDPGLGLRLIYFSYDVKMKEKGDIPEGYSVSREKKERFSLILESASTNQTSMYLCASSPHENGNEKLFFGSGTQLSVL.

The rearrangement joins TRBV28 to TRBJ1-2, with D possibly being TRBD1 (5 bases). The CDR3 is 14 amino acids. V gave up 5 bases and J gave up 4 bases, with 14 bases separating them. Germline V lookup: CDR1 MDHEN, CDR2 SYDVKM. CDR3 residues: CASSPTGFGYGYTF. In DNA, the CDR3 is TGTGCCAGCAGTCCCACAGGTTTCGGCTATGGCTACACCTTC.

The CDR3 here is CASSLGQFLSNQPQHF. The CDR3 bases are TGTGCCAGCAGCTTGGGACAGTTCTTAAGCAATCAGCCCCAGCATTTT. The rearrangement links TRBV7-3 to TRBJ1-5; 7 bases align to TRBD1. The V segment lost 3 bases and the J segment 1 base; nucleotides outside the gene matches: 6. This CDR3 spans 16 amino acids. CDR1 and CDR2 from the germline V gene are SGHTA and FQGTGA.

This clone was recorded a few times. Other nucleotide sequences from this sample produce the same CDR3. This chain uses TRBV25-1 with TRBJ1-6; D call uncertain. Germline CDR1 is MGHDK and CDR2 is SYGVNS. Trimming removed 2 bases at V and 7 bases at J, with 3 bases between. This CDR3 region has 12 residues. CDR3 region: CASSELNSPLHF. The CDR3 DNA reads TGTGCCAGCAGTGAACTGAATTCACCCCTCCACTTT.

This clone was seen a handful of times. This CDR3 is also generated by other DNA sequences in the sample. J is TRBJ2-7 and V is TRBV6-5; TRBD1 matches at 7 bases. Germline loops: CDR1 MNHEY, CDR2 SVGAGI. J gave up 3 bases and V 0 bases, and 2 bases lay outside the gene matches. The CDR3 is 14 residues long. CDR3 in DNA: TGTGCCAGCAGTTACTCTTCAGGGGGCTACGAGCAGTACTTC. The encoded protein is CASSYSSGGYEQYF.

Written as DNA, the CDR3 is TGTGCCATCCGACATCGGTGGGACACTGAAGCTTTCTTT. Its translation is CAIRHRWDTEAFF. This chain connects TRBV6-1 to TRBJ1-1; no reliable D call. Germline V gene sequence: CDR1 MNHNS, CDR2 SASEGT. V was clipped by 10 bases and J by 3 bases, with 15 bases between them. CDR3 length equals 13 residues.